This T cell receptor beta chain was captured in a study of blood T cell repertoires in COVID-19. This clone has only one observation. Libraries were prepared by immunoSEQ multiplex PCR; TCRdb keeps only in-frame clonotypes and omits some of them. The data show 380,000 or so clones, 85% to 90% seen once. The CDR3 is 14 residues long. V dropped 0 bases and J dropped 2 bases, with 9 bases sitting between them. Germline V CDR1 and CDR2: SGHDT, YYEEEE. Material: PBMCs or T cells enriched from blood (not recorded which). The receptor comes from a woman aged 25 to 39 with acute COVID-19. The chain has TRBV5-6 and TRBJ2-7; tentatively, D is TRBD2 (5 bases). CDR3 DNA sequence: TGTGCCAGCAGCTTGGACAGACTACCCTACGAGCAGTACTTC. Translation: CASSLDRLPYEQYF.